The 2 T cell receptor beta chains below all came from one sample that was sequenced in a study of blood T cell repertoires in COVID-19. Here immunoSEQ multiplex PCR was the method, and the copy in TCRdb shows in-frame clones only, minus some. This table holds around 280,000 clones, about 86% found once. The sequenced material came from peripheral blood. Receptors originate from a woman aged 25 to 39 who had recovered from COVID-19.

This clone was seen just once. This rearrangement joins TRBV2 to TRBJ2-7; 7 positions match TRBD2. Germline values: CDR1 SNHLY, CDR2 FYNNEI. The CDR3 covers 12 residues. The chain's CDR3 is CASGGGPYEQYF. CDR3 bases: TGTGCGTCGGGGGGAGGGCCCTACGAGCAGTACTTC.

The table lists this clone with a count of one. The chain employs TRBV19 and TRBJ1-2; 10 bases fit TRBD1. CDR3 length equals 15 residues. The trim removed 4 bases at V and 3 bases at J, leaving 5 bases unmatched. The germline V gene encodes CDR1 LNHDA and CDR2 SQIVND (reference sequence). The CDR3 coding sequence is TGTGCCAGTAGTAAAAGACAGGGGGCCGACTATGGCTACACCTTC. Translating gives CASSKRQGADYGYTF.